This T cell receptor (beta chain) was observed in a study of response to subunit inactivated influenza vaccine (dated by TCRdb to the late 2010s). A note on the overall study: To follow how T cells responded to a trivalent subunit inactivated influenza vaccine, the researchers relied on deep quantitative profiling of the T cell receptor repertoire. What the research found in general, with its limitations: It was suggested by the authors that each seasonal influenza vaccination may recruit only a limited number of new T cells.

For this clonotype: Its binding antigen is unknown. The sample holds no much larger clone one base away, and base qualities are not on file.

Deletion took 8 bases off V and 8 bases off J, with a span of 12 bases between the germline ends. Including the terminal cysteine and phenylalanine, the CDR3 comprises 12 residues. The retained sequence is limited to the CDR3, 36 bases, with the frame set at the first base. The library was built by means of RT-PCR. The reads were generated on an Illumina HiSeq 2500. Using fastp at Q25 and MiXCR, TCRdb reprocessed the public reads and kept productive beta chains. Rows are unified per CDR3 protein, each entry keeping the most common DNA and genes. This sample lists approximately 730,000 distinct CDR3 sequences; around 14% were detected once. Less than 9% of the sample lies in the top ten.

The receptor comes from a man aged 50-60 years who received an inactivated influenza vaccine. Donor details come from another sample of the same person, matched by shared clones. Specimen: PBMCs from blood, collected 14 to 15 days before vaccination. The chain links TRBV12-3 or TRBV12-4 with TRBJ1-4; TRBD1 could be the D gene, as 6 bases match. In nucleotides, the sequence is TGTGCCAGCGCAGGGGAACGGGAAAAACTGTTTTTT. This codes for CASAGEREKLFF.